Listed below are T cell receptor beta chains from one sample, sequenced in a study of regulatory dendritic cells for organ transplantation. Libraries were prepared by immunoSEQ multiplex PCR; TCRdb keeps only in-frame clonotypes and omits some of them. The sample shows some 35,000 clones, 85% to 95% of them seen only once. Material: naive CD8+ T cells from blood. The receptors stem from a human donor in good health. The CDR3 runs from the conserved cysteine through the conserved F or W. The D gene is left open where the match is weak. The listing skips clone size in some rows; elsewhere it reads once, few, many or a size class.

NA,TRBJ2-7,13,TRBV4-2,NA,TGTGCCAGCAGCCAAGGGGCCTCCTACGAGCAGTACTTC,CASSQGASYEQYF
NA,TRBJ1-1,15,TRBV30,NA,TGTGCCTGGAGTGTCCCGACCATGAGGGCCGCTGAAGCTTTCTTT,CAWSVPTMRAAEAFF
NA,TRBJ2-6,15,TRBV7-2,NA,TGTGCCAGCAGCCCCCTCAGCTCTGGGGCCAACGTCCTGACTTTC,CASSPLSSGANVLTF
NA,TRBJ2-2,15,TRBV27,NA,TGTGCCAGCAGTTTTATAGGGGGAGTGACCGGGGAGCTGTTTTTT,CASSFIGGVTGELFF
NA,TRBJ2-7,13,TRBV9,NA,TGTGCCAGCAGCGTCGGCGGGACAAACGAGCAGTACTTC,CASSVGGTNEQYF
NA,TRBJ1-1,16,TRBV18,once,TGTGCCAGCTCACCTAGTTTTTTAGATATGAACACTGAAGCTTTCTTT,CASSPSFLDMNTEAFF
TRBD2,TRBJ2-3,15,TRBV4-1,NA,TGCGCCAGCAGCTACGGGACTACGGGCGCAGATACGCAGTATTTT,CASSYGTTGADTQYF
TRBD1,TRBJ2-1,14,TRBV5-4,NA,TGTGCCAGCAGCGACCCGGGACAGGCTACTGAGCAGTTCTTC,CASSDPGQATEQFF
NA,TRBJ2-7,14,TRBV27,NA,TGTGCCAACAGCAAGGAGGGCCCCAGCTACGAGCAGTACTTC,CANSKEGPSYEQYF
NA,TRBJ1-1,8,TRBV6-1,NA,TGTGCCAGCAGCTCGGCTTTCTTT,CASSSAFF
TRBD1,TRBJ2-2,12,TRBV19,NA,TGTGCGGGACAGGAGAACACCGGGGAGCTGTTTTTT,CAGQENTGELFF
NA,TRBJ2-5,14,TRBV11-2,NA,TGTGCCAGCAGCCCCCCGGACACCGTGGAGACCCAGTACTTC,CASSPPDTVETQYF
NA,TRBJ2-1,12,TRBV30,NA,TGTGCCTGGAGCGCGCCTAGCGACCAGCAGTTCTTC,CAWSAPSDQQFF
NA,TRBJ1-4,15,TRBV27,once,TGTGCCAGCAGTTCAGTGGCAGGTGGGCCCGAAAAACTGTTTTTT,CASSSVAGGPEKLFF
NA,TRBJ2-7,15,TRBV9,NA,TGTGCCAGCAGCGTAGACCTGGGGAGCTCCTACGAGCAGTACTTC,CASSVDLGSSYEQYF
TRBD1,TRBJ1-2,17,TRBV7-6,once,TGTGCCAGCAGCCTGTACACTACAGGGGCTGCGCCAAATGGCTACACCTTC,CASSLYTTGAAPNGYTF
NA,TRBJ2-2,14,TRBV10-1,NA,TGCGCCAGCAGTTTATCCGCGAACACCGGGGAGCTGTTTTTT,CASSLSANTGELFF
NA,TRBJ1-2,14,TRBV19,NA,TGTGCCAGCACTACGGGCTTGGGTGGCTATGGCTACACCTTC,CASTTGLGGYGYTF
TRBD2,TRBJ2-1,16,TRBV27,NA,TGTGCCAGCAGTTCGAGACTAGCTGGACCTTACAATGAGCAGTTCTTC,CASSSRLAGPYNEQFF
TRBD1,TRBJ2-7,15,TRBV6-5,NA,TGTGCCAGCAGTTACCAAGAGACAGGGACCTACGAGCAGTACTTC,CASSYQETGTYEQYF
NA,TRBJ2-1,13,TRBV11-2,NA,TGTGCCAGCAGCTTAGGTGCGTGGGATGAGCAGTTCTTC,CASSLGAWDEQFF
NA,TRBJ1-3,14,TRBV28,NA,TGTGCCAGCAGTTTAACGGGGGAAGGAAACACCATATATTTT,CASSLTGEGNTIYF
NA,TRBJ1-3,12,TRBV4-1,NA,TGCGCCAGCAGCCAAGGAGTTGGCACCATATATTTT,CASSQGVGTIYF
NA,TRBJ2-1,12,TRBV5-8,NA,TGTGCCAGCAGTTTTCGGGGCAATGAGCAGTTCTTC,CASSFRGNEQFF
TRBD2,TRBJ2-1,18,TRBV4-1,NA,TGCGCCAGCAGCCAAGACGGGCTAGCGGGAGGGGTATACAATGAGCAGTTCTTC,CASSQDGLAGGVYNEQFF
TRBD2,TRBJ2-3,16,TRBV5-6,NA,TGTGCCAGCAGCTTCGGGACTAGCGGGGGCCGGGGTACGCAGTATTTT,CASSFGTSGGRGTQYF
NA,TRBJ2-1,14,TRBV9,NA,TGTGCCAGCAGCGTAGGGGCAATCCAGAATGAGCAGTTCTTC,CASSVGAIQNEQFF
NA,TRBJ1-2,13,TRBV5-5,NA,TGTGCCAGCAGTCCTCCGGGGGCGCGGGGCTACACCTTC,CASSPPGARGYTF
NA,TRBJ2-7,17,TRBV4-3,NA,TGCGCCAGCAGCCAAGATCTTAGAGGCGGGGACTCCTACGAGCAGTACTTC,CASSQDLRGGDSYEQYF
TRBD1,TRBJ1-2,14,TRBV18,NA,TGTGCCAGCTCAACACGCCAGGGGGCTGATGGCTACACCTTC,CASSTRQGADGYTF
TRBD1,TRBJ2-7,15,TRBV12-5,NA,TGTGCTAGTGGACTTGGACAGGGGGGATCTTACGAGCAGTACTTC,CASGLGQGGSYEQYF
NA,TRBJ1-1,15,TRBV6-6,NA,TGTGCCAGCAGTCCCGACAGATTTTGGGGCACTGAAGCTTTCTTT,CASSPDRFWGTEAFF
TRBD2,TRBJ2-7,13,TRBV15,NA,TGTGCCACCAGCAGAGGGTGGGGGGGCGAGCAGTACTTC,CATSRGWGGEQYF
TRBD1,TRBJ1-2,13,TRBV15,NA,TGTGCCACCAGCCCCCGGACAGGGGTTGGCTACACCTTC,CATSPRTGVGYTF
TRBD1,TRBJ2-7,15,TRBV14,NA,TGTGCCAGCAGCCGCACCGGGACAGGGGTGCACGAGCAGTACTTC,CASSRTGTGVHEQYF
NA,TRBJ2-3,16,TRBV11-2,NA,TGTGCCAGCAGCCTATCAGTGGGGGGCTACACAGATACGCAGTATTTT,CASSLSVGGYTDTQYF
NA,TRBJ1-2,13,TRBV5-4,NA,TGTGCCAGCAGCTTGGGGGGGCTGGATGGCTACACCTTC,CASSLGGLDGYTF
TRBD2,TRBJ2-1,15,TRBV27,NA,TGTGCCAGCAGTTTCCGGACTAGCGGTAACAATGAGCAGTTCTTC,CASSFRTSGNNEQFF
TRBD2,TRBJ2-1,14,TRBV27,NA,TGTGCCAGCAGTTGGGGGGGATCCCCCAATGAGCAGTTCTTC,CASSWGGSPNEQFF
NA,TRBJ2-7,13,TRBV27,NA,TGTGCCAGCAGTCACGGACAGTCCTACGAGCAGTACTTC,CASSHGQSYEQYF
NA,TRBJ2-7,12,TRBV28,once,TGTGCCAGCAGTGTAAGCTCCTACGAGCAGTACTTC,CASSVSSYEQYF
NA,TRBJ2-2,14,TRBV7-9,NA,TGTGCCAGCAAGTCGGCGGAAAACACCGGGGAGCTGTTTTTT,CASKSAENTGELFF
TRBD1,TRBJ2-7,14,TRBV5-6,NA,TGTGCCAGCAGCTTCGCGACAGGGGTAAACGAGCAGTACTTC,CASSFATGVNEQYF
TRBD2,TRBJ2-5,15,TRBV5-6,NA,TGTGCCAGCAGCTGGTGGGGACTAGCGGAAGAGACCCAGTACTTC,CASSWWGLAEETQYF
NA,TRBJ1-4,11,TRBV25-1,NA,TGTGCCAGCAGTGATCTTGGAAACGTGTTTTTT,CASSDLGNVFF
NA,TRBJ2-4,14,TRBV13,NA,TGTGCCAGCAGCTTAGGCCGGGCAGGGAACATTCAGTACTTC,CASSLGRAGNIQYF
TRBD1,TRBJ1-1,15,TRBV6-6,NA,TGTGCCAGCAGTTACTCGAACAGGGGGCCTCTGGGAGCTTTCTTT,CASSYSNRGPLGAFF
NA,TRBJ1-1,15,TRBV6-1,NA,TGTGCCAGCAGTGAATACGTGGGCATGAACACTGAAGCTTTCTTT,CASSEYVGMNTEAFF